This passage covers 14 T cell receptor beta chains from one sample sequenced in a study of blood T cell repertoires in COVID-19. Libraries were prepared by immunoSEQ multiplex PCR; TCRdb keeps only in-frame clonotypes and omits some of them. This repertoire shows 95,000 to 150,000 clones, 70% to 75% found once; its top ten account for around 6%. The sample was peripheral blood. The receptors stem from an elderly man with COVID-19, enrolled during active disease.

V and J are TRBV7-9 and TRBJ2-1, with TRBD2 identical over 11 bases. Trimming removed 1 base from V and 4 bases from J; junction bases left unmatched: 0. Germline V lookup: CDR1 SEHNR, CDR2 FQNEAQ (reference sequence). The CDR3 contains 15 residues. CDR3: CASSLGLAGYNEQFF. The CDR3 bases are TGTGCCAGCAGCTTAGGACTAGCGGGGTACAATGAGCAGTTCTTC.

V and J are TRBV5-8 and TRBJ2-2; maybe TRBD2 (5 bases). The length of the CDR3 is 13 residues. Trimming stripped 5 bases from V and 9 bases from J, with 14 bases between. Germline V gene lookup returns CDR1 SGHTS and CDR2 YDEGEE. CDR3 nucleotides: TGTGCCAGCAGAGTAACGGGAACCCGGGAGCTGTTTTTT. Translation: CASRVTGTRELFF.

Note on this clone: Mismatch with germline at one junction end may stem from a read error. The rearrangement links TRBV7-7 to TRBJ1-1; 7 bases align to TRBD1. The CDR3 spans 13 residues. Germline V gives CDR1 SSHAT, CDR2 FNYEAQ (reference sequence). The CDR3 DNA is TGTGCTAGCAGCCGGGACAGGAACACTGAAGCTTTCTTT. Its translation: CASSRDRNTEAFF.

The chain recombines TRBV6-1 with TRBJ1-2; TRBD1 might be the D (6 bases). This CDR3 is built from 14 residues. Trimming took 0 bases from V and 8 from J, leaving 13 bases between them. Looked up from germline, CDR1 is MNHNS and CDR2 is SASEGT. CDR3: CASSEAIGGGGYTF. Here the CDR3 DNA reads TGTGCCAGCAGTGAAGCGATAGGGGGTGGCGGCTACACCTTC.

This clone appeared once. The chain combines TRBV6-5 with TRBJ2-5; the match to TRBD2 covers 9 bases. CDR1 is MNHEY and CDR2 is SVGAGI in the germline V gene. The CDR3 runs 12 residues. V lost 5 bases to trimming and J lost 5 bases; unmatched junction nucleotides: 0. Here the CDR3 reads CASSTSGETQYF. DNA for the CDR3: TGTGCCAGCAGTACTAGCGGGGAGACCCAGTACTTC.

The chain is built from TRBV28 and TRBJ1-4; TRBD1 agrees at 7 bases. Germline lookup yields CDR1 MDHEN and CDR2 SYDVKM. Trimming cost V 7 bases and J 8 bases; bases outside gene matches: 13. CDR3 length: 15 residues. The CDR3 spells CASKGVTGTREKLFF. The CDR3, as DNA: TGTGCCAGCAAGGGAGTGACAGGGACACGCGAAAAACTGTTTTTT.

The rearrangement uses TRBV11-2 and TRBJ1-6, with TRBD1 matching over 7 bases. The V gene end was trimmed by 0 bases and the J gene end by 10 bases; junction bases not matched to a gene: 3. Germline values: CDR1 SGHAT, CDR2 FQNNGV. The CDR3 length is 14 residues. CDR3 protein: CASSLDRGDSPLHF. Here the CDR3 DNA reads TGTGCCAGCAGCTTAGACAGGGGGGACTCACCCCTCCACTTT.

This clone has only a few counts. The CDR3 coding sequence is TGTGCCAGCAGTGGGTGGGAGGACCCCTACAATGAGCAGTTCTTC. It specifies CASSGWEDPYNEQFF. This sequence joins TRBV28 and TRBJ2-1; tentatively, D is TRBD2 (6 bases). V was cut by 5 bases and J by 2 bases, with 13 bases left in between. The CDR3 is 15 amino acids. The germline V gene has CDR1 MDHEN and CDR2 SYDVKM.

The J gene is TRBJ2-2, the V gene TRBV14; the D gene is possibly TRBD2 (5 bases). This CDR3 is 16 amino acids long. Trimming took off 1 base at V and 3 bases at J, with 12 bases between the two ends. CDR1 is SGHDN and CDR2 is FVKESK in the germline V gene. The chain's CDR3 is CASSQGSGVYTGELFF. Written as DNA, the CDR3 is TGTGCCAGCAGCCAAGGATCCGGGGTATACACCGGGGAGCTGTTTTTT. Combining the CDR3 with reference TRBV14 and TRBJ2-2 gives the whole variable domain EAGVTQFPSHSVIEKGQTVTLRCDPISGHDNLYWYRRVMGKEIKFLLHFVKESKQDESGMPNNRFLAERTGGTYSTLKVQPAELEDSGVYFCASSQGSGVYTGELFFGEGSRLTVL.

The chain uses TRBV28 and TRBJ2-5; 11 bases agree with TRBD1. Per germline, CDR1 MDHEN and CDR2 SYDVKM. This CDR3 comprises 18 residues. V shed 3 bases and J 5 bases; nucleotides not matched to a gene: 14. The CDR3 region is CASSFLNGQGAGGETQYF. CDR3 bases: TGTGCCAGCAGTTTCCTTAACGGACAGGGGGCCGGGGGGGAGACCCAGTACTTC.

The V and J genes are TRBV21-1 and TRBJ2-1; the table's D call TRBD2 went unverified against the DNA. TRBV21-1 counts as a pseudogene. The CDR3 contains 16 residues. The chain's CDR3 is CASSKGLAGGNNEQFF. DNA of the CDR3: TGTGCCAGCAGCAAGGGACTAGCGGGAGGGAACAATGAGCAGTTCTTC.

This sequence joins TRBV5-1 and TRBJ2-7; unclear D gene. With 0 bases removed from V and 2 bases from J, the gap between germline ends came to 6 bases. In germline, CDR1 is SGHRS, CDR2 YFSETQ. The length of the CDR3 is 13 residues. The CDR3 DNA reads as TGCGCCAGCAGCTTGGGATCTACCTACGAGCAGTACTTC. Translating gives CASSLGSTYEQYF.

The V and J genes are TRBV5-1 and TRBJ2-7; 10 bases line up with TRBD2. The CDR3 length is 15 residues. V shed 4 bases and J 3 bases; nucleotides not matched to a gene: 7. Germline loops: CDR1 SGHRS, CDR2 YFSETQ. CDR3 sequence: CASSVGTSVHYEQYF. CDR3 coding DNA: TGCGCCAGCAGCGTCGGGACTAGCGTTCACTACGAGCAGTACTTC.

This chain connects TRBV7-2 to TRBJ1-2; 7 nucleotides align to TRBD1. This CDR3 region has 15 residues. The trim removed 7 bases at V and 7 bases at J, leaving 15 bases unmatched. Germline V CDR1 and CDR2: SGHTA, FQGNSA. The CDR3: CASTPTGTSVSGYTF. For the CDR3, the DNA is TGTGCCAGCACCCCGACAGGGACCTCCGTGAGTGGCTACACCTTC.